This is a list of T cell receptor beta chains from one sample in a study of Ad26.COV2.S vaccination and SARS-CoV-2 variants. Clones were sequenced by immunoSEQ multiplex PCR, and TCRdb holds only the in-frame ones, with some missing. The table shows 440,000 or so clones, with 70% to 90% occurring only once. The sequencing used peripheral blood, collected in a trial of Ad26.COV2.S vaccine versus placebo. All receptors derive from a person between 18 and 65 years old who received the Ad26.COV2.S COVID-19 vaccine or a placebo. The CDR3 runs from the conserved cysteine through the conserved F or W. A D gene is named only where the DNA matches it firmly. Only some rows state a clone size, as once, few, many or a class for expanded clones.

CDR3: CASRASASTYEQYF; DNA: TGTGCCAGCAGAGCTTCGGCCAGTACCTACGAGCAGTACTTC; length: 14; J: TRBJ2-7; V: TRBV6-6; size: .; D: .
CDR3: CASSVSNGMVQETQYF; DNA: TGTGCCAGCAGCGTTAGTAACGGGATGGTACAAGAGACCCAGTACTTC; length: 16; J: TRBJ2-5; V: TRBV9; size: .; D: .
CDR3: CASSLGSSYEQYF; DNA: TGCGCCAGCAGCTTGGGGAGCTCCTACGAGCAGTACTTC; length: 13; J: TRBJ2-7; V: TRBV5-1; size: .; D: .
CDR3: CASSRPGTSGLREQYF; DNA: TGTGCCAGCTCACGTCCCGGGACTAGCGGGCTTCGCGAGCAGTACTTC; length: 16; J: TRBJ2-7; V: TRBV18; size: .; D: TRBD2
CDR3: CASSQDSLAGAVEQFF; DNA: TGTGCCAGCAGCCAAGACTCGCTAGCGGGAGCGGTTGAGCAGTTCTTC; length: 16; J: TRBJ2-1; V: TRBV4-2; size: .; D: TRBD2
CDR3: CASSAPPGINGYTF; DNA: TGTGCCAGCAGTGCCCCTCCAGGGATTAATGGCTACACCTTC; length: 14; J: TRBJ1-2; V: TRBV2; size: few; D: .
CDR3: CASSMGRNQPQHF; DNA: TGTGCCAGTAGTATGGGGCGGAATCAGCCCCAGCATTTT; length: 13; J: TRBJ1-5; V: TRBV19; size: .; D: .
CDR3: CASSYLPRDTEAFF; DNA: TGTGCCAGCAGTTACCTCCCCCGGGACACTGAAGCTTTCTTT; length: 14; J: TRBJ1-1; V: TRBV6-5; size: .; D: .
CDR3: CASSYRREMLYNEQFF; DNA: TGTGCCAGCAGCTACAGAAGGGAAATGCTCTACAATGAGCAGTTCTTC; length: 16; J: TRBJ2-1; V: TRBV9; size: .; D: .
CDR3: CASSLMPTGPEAFF; DNA: TGCGCCAGCAGCTTGATGCCCACAGGGCCTGAAGCTTTCTTT; length: 14; J: TRBJ1-1; V: TRBV5-1; size: .; D: .
CDR3: CASSYAVFAEAFF; DNA: TGTGCCAGCAGTTACGCTGTATTCGCTGAAGCTTTCTTT; length: 13; J: TRBJ1-1; V: TRBV6-5; size: .; D: .
CDR3: CAWSVGAEQYF; DNA: TGTGCCTGGAGTGTAGGTGCCGAGCAGTACTTC; length: 11; J: TRBJ2-7; V: TRBV30; size: .; D: .
CDR3: CASSLVDDSKANTGELFF; DNA: TGTGCCAGCAGCTTAGTCGACGACTCCAAGGCGAACACCGGGGAGCTGTTTTTT; length: 18; J: TRBJ2-2; V: TRBV13; size: .; D: .
CDR3: CASGAQGKQFF; DNA: TGCGCCAGCGGGGCACAGGGAAAGCAGTTCTTC; length: 11; J: TRBJ2-1; V: TRBV23-1; size: .; D: .
CDR3: CATSKSSGANVLTF; DNA: TGTGCCACCAGTAAGAGCTCTGGGGCCAACGTCCTGACTTTC; length: 14; J: TRBJ2-6; V: TRBV24-1; size: .; D: .
CDR3: CASTQGAHYGYTF; DNA: TGTGCCAGCACCCAGGGAGCTCACTATGGCTACACCTTC; length: 13; J: TRBJ1-2; V: TRBV6-1; size: .; D: .
CDR3: CATATKENTEAFF; DNA: TGTGCCACCGCTACCAAAGAAAACACTGAAGCTTTCTTT; length: 13; J: TRBJ1-1; V: TRBV15; size: .; D: .
CDR3: CASSLGAAGFNTGELFF; DNA: TGTGCCAGCAGCTTAGGTGCGGCCGGGTTTAACACCGGGGAGCTGTTTTTT; length: 17; J: TRBJ2-2; V: TRBV7-6; size: .; D: .
CDR3: CSAVRAFADTQYF; DNA: TGCAGCGCCGTTCGGGCTTTTGCAGATACGCAGTATTTT; length: 13; J: TRBJ2-3; V: TRBV29-1; size: .; D: .
CDR3: CASSRDRFGNQPQHF; DNA: TGTGCCAGCAGCCGGGACAGGTTCGGCAATCAGCCCCAGCATTTT; length: 15; J: TRBJ1-5; V: TRBV7-8; size: .; D: TRBD1
CDR3: CASSLVASYNEQFF; DNA: TGCGCCAGCAGCCTTGTAGCGTCCTACAATGAGCAGTTCTTC; length: 14; J: TRBJ2-1; V: TRBV5-1; size: .; D: .
CDR3: CASSGTGDHGYTF; DNA: TGTGCCAGCAGCGGAACAGGGGATCATGGCTACACCTTC; length: 13; J: TRBJ1-2; V: TRBV9; size: .; D: TRBD1
CDR3: CASSQGLAGPSQFF; DNA: TGTGCCAGCAGCCAAGGACTAGCGGGGCCCTCGCAGTTCTTC; length: 14; J: TRBJ2-1; V: TRBV7-8; size: .; D: TRBD2
CDR3: CASSIDPRQGAYNEQFF; DNA: TGTGCCAGTAGTATAGATCCCCGACAGGGGGCTTACAATGAGCAGTTCTTC; length: 17; J: TRBJ2-1; V: TRBV19; size: .; D: TRBD1
CDR3: CASSSIRAHIQYF; DNA: TGTGCCAGCAGCTCAATCAGGGCACACATTCAGTACTTC; length: 13; J: TRBJ2-4; V: TRBV11-2; size: once; D: .
CDR3: CASSPTEQSWPQHF; DNA: TGTGCCAGCAGCCCCACAGAACAATCATGGCCCCAGCATTTT; length: 14; J: TRBJ1-5; V: TRBV9; size: .; D: .
CDR3: CASSISGAEQYF; DNA: TGTGCCAGTAGTATTTCCGGGGCCGAGCAGTACTTC; length: 12; J: TRBJ2-7; V: TRBV19; size: .; D: .
CDR3: CASSGLAGGGDTQYF; DNA: TGTGCCAGCAGCGGGCTAGCGGGGGGTGGAGATACGCAGTATTTT; length: 15; J: TRBJ2-3; V: TRBV9; size: .; D: TRBD2
CDR3: CASSHQGASTQETQYF; DNA: TGTGCCAGCAGCCACCAGGGGGCCTCGACTCAAGAGACCCAGTACTTC; length: 16; J: TRBJ2-5; V: TRBV4-2; size: .; D: TRBD1
CDR3: CASSYSRVVDSPLHF; DNA: TGTGCCAGCAGTTACTCCAGGGTAGTTGATTCACCCCTCCACTTT; length: 15; J: TRBJ1-6; V: TRBV6-6; size: .; D: .
CDR3: CASGTPRAFF; DNA: TGCGCCAGCGGAACTCCAAGGGCTTTCTTT; length: 10; J: TRBJ1-1; V: TRBV10-2; size: .; D: .
CDR3: CASSFQASLEAFF; DNA: TGTGCCAGCAGTTTTCAGGCGAGCCTTGAAGCTTTCTTT; length: 13; J: TRBJ1-1; V: TRBV12-3/TRBV12-4; size: .; D: .
CDR3: CASSQPDGNTEAFF; DNA: TGTGCCAGCAGCCAACCGGACGGAAACACTGAAGCTTTCTTT; length: 14; J: TRBJ1-1; V: TRBV3-1/TRBV3-2; size: once; D: .
CDR3: CSVGTGYYNSPLHF; DNA: TGCAGCGTCGGGACAGGGTACTATAATTCACCCCTCCACTTT; length: 14; J: TRBJ1-6; V: TRBV29-1; size: once; D: TRBD1
CDR3: CASSHSPAGVILGTQYF; DNA: TGTGCCAGCAGTCATTCGCCCGCGGGAGTGATTCTTGGGACCCAGTACTTC; length: 17; J: TRBJ2-5; V: TRBV14; size: .; D: TRBD2
CDR3: CASRPGLGHTGELFF; DNA: TGTGCCAGCAGACCGGGACTAGGACACACCGGGGAGCTGTTTTTT; length: 15; J: TRBJ2-2; V: TRBV6-4; size: .; D: TRBD2
CDR3: CASSYSGGQSYEQYF; DNA: TGTGCCAGCAGTTACTCGGGGGGACAGTCCTACGAGCAGTACTTC; length: 15; J: TRBJ2-7; V: TRBV6-5; size: .; D: .
CDR3: CASSTQGTEAFF; DNA: TGTGCCAGCAGTACCCAGGGAACTGAAGCTTTCTTT; length: 12; J: TRBJ1-1; V: TRBV6-5; size: .; D: .
CDR3: CASSQVQARGLAGARGSTDTQYF; DNA: TGTGCCAGCAGCCAAGTCCAGGCTAGGGGACTAGCGGGAGCGAGGGGAAGCACAGATACGCAGTATTTT; length: 23; J: TRBJ2-3; V: TRBV3-1/TRBV3-2; size: once; D: TRBD2
CDR3: CATRNGGSTGQPQHF; DNA: TGTGCCACTCGGAATGGTGGTTCGACGGGTCAGCCCCAGCATTTT; length: 15; J: TRBJ1-5; V: TRBV19; size: .; D: .
CDR3: CASSFFRRQGGDEQYF; DNA: TGTGCCAGCAGCTTCTTTCGACGGCAGGGTGGAGACGAGCAGTACTTC; length: 16; J: TRBJ2-7; V: TRBV11-2; size: .; D: .
CDR3: CASGLVLEKPTEDGYEQYF; DNA: TGTGCTAGTGGTTTGGTACTAGAAAAACCAACGGAGGACGGATACGAGCAGTACTTC; length: 19; J: TRBJ2-7; V: TRBV12-5; size: .; D: .
CDR3: CASSTQGPLGNIQYF; DNA: TGTGCCAGTAGTACACAGGGGCCCCTCGGGAACATTCAGTACTTC; length: 15; J: TRBJ2-4; V: TRBV19; size: .; D: TRBD1
CDR3: CASSRARDSYYEQYF; DNA: TGCGCCAGCAGCCGGGCCCGGGACAGCTACTACGAGCAGTACTTC; length: 15; J: TRBJ2-7; V: TRBV4-3; size: .; D: TRBD1
CDR3: CASRPDSLRGQPQHF; DNA: TGTGCCAGCAGGCCGGACTCATTGAGAGGTCAGCCCCAGCATTTT; length: 15; J: TRBJ1-5; V: TRBV6-5; size: .; D: .
CDR3: CASSQPLAGGGETQYF; DNA: TGTGCCAGCTCACAGCCACTAGCGGGAGGTGGAGAGACCCAGTACTTC; length: 16; J: TRBJ2-5; V: TRBV18; size: .; D: TRBD2